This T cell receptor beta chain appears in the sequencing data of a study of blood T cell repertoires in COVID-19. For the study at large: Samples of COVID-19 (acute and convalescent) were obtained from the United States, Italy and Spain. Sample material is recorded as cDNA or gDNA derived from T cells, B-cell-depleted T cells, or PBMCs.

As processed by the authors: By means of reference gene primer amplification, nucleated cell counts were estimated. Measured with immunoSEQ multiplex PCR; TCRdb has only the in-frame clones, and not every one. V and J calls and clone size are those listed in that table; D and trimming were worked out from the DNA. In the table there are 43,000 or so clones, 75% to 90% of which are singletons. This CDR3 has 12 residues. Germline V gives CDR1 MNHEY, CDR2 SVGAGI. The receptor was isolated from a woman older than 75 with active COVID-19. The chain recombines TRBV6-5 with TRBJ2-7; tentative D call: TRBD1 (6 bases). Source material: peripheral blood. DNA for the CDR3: TGTGGGGCCGGGACATACTCCTACGAGCAGTACTTC. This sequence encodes CGAGTYSYEQYF.